These T cell receptor beta chains were read from a single sample in a study of cytomegalovirus exposure and HLA in healthy donors. Profiled with immunoSEQ multiplex PCR; TCRdb holds only in-frame clones, not every one. The sample contains roughly 220,000 clones, 65% to 85% of which appear only once. The material sequenced was PBMCs. These receptors were collected from a man aged 45-65 years in good health and CMV-seronegative. Each CDR3 is given with its conserved first and last residue. Fields, in order: clone size, D gene, CDR3 length, V gene, J gene, CDR3 protein, CDR3 DNA. A D gene is named only where the DNA matches it firmly. Size tells how often a clone was seen (once, few, many) or the class of an expanded clone, and some rows leave it out.

abundance: .; d_gene: .; len: 14; v_gene: TRBV19; j_gene: TRBJ2-7; CDR3aa: CASKTTGSAYEQYF; CDR3nt: TGTGCCAGTAAAACTACAGGGTCTGCCTACGAGCAGTACTTC
abundance: once; d_gene: .; len: 13; v_gene: TRBV7-2; j_gene: TRBJ1-1; CDR3aa: CASSLTGNTEAFF; CDR3nt: TGTGCCAGCAGCCTTACAGGGAACACTGAAGCTTTCTTT
abundance: few; d_gene: .; len: 15; v_gene: TRBV9; j_gene: TRBJ2-3; CDR3aa: CASSLGGGRADTQYF; CDR3nt: TGTGCCAGCAGCCTAGGGGGGGGGAGGGCAGATACGCAGTATTTT
abundance: .; d_gene: .; len: 13; v_gene: TRBV7-6; j_gene: TRBJ1-1; CDR3aa: CASIQRAGAEAFF; CDR3nt: TGTGCCAGCATCCAACGGGCGGGCGCTGAAGCTTTCTTT
abundance: .; d_gene: TRBD1; len: 15; v_gene: TRBV27; j_gene: TRBJ2-7; CDR3aa: CASSFLGTGGGEQYF; CDR3nt: TGTGCCAGCAGTTTCCTGGGGACAGGGGGCGGGGAGCAGTACTTC
abundance: few; d_gene: .; len: 15; v_gene: TRBV27; j_gene: TRBJ1-1; CDR3aa: CASRFRGKGNTEAFF; CDR3nt: TGTGCCAGCAGATTCAGGGGAAAGGGGAACACTGAAGCTTTCTTT
abundance: .; d_gene: .; len: 14; v_gene: TRBV2; j_gene: TRBJ1-6; CDR3aa: CASSDGRLNSPLHF; CDR3nt: TGTGCCAGCAGTGATGGGAGGCTGAATTCACCCCTCCACTTT
abundance: .; d_gene: .; len: 14; v_gene: TRBV7-9; j_gene: TRBJ2-5; CDR3aa: CASSRGAGPETQYF; CDR3nt: TGTGCCAGCAGCCGGGGGGCAGGGCCAGAGACCCAGTACTTC
abundance: .; d_gene: TRBD1; len: 18; v_gene: TRBV18; j_gene: TRBJ1-5; CDR3aa: CASSSLAGQGKGNQPQHF; CDR3nt: TGTGCCAGCTCATCGCTAGCTGGACAGGGAAAAGGCAATCAGCCCCAGCATTTT
abundance: .; d_gene: .; len: 16; v_gene: TRBV19; j_gene: TRBJ2-6; CDR3aa: CASIQGIGSGANVLTF; CDR3nt: TGTGCCAGTATTCAGGGGATTGGCTCTGGGGCCAACGTCCTGACTTTC
abundance: once; d_gene: TRBD2; len: 16; v_gene: TRBV4-2; j_gene: TRBJ2-3; CDR3aa: CASSQETSGRISTQYF; CDR3nt: TGTGCCAGCAGCCAAGAAACTAGCGGGAGGATTAGTACGCAGTATTTT
abundance: .; d_gene: .; len: 14; v_gene: TRBV27; j_gene: TRBJ1-2; CDR3aa: CASSLFGSNYGYTF; CDR3nt: TGTGCCAGCAGTTTATTCGGGAGTAACTATGGCTACACCTTC
abundance: .; d_gene: TRBD2; len: 17; v_gene: TRBV9; j_gene: TRBJ2-5; CDR3aa: CASSGTGELAGFETQYF; CDR3nt: TGTGCCAGCAGCGGTACGGGCGAACTAGCGGGATTCGAGACCCAGTACTTC
abundance: .; d_gene: .; len: 15; v_gene: TRBV5-1; j_gene: TRBJ1-5; CDR3aa: CASSFGVGGNQPQHF; CDR3nt: TGCGCCAGCAGCTTTGGGGTGGGGGGAAATCAGCCCCAGCATTTT
abundance: few; d_gene: .; len: 15; v_gene: TRBV27; j_gene: TRBJ2-7; CDR3aa: CASSSSWGDLGGQYF; CDR3nt: TGTGCCAGCAGTTCTTCCTGGGGAGACCTAGGAGGGCAGTACTTC
abundance: few; d_gene: .; len: 16; v_gene: TRBV7-9; j_gene: TRBJ1-3; CDR3aa: CASSLAQGRAGNTIYF; CDR3nt: TGTGCCAGCAGCTTGGCACAGGGAAGAGCGGGAAACACCATATATTTT
abundance: .; d_gene: TRBD1; len: 16; v_gene: TRBV12-5; j_gene: TRBJ1-5; CDR3aa: CASGPGQGYSNQPQHF; CDR3nt: TGTGCTAGTGGACCCGGACAGGGATATAGCAATCAGCCCCAGCATTTT
abundance: .; d_gene: .; len: 15; v_gene: TRBV10-1; j_gene: TRBJ2-5; CDR3aa: CASSEGFGGQETQYF; CDR3nt: TGCGCCAGCAGTGAGGGCTTCGGGGGCCAAGAGACCCAGTACTTC
abundance: .; d_gene: .; len: 12; v_gene: TRBV6-6; j_gene: TRBJ2-7; CDR3aa: CASSRALYEQYF; CDR3nt: TGTGCCAGCAGTCGCGCGCTCTACGAGCAGTACTTC
abundance: .; d_gene: TRBD1; len: 16; v_gene: TRBV2; j_gene: TRBJ1-1; CDR3aa: CASAYPGQGALTEAFF; CDR3nt: TGTGCCAGCGCGTACCCGGGACAGGGGGCGCTCACTGAAGCTTTCTTT
abundance: .; d_gene: TRBD1; len: 15; v_gene: TRBV5-1; j_gene: TRBJ1-1; CDR3aa: CASSTGQALVTEAFF; CDR3nt: TGCGCCAGCAGCACAGGACAGGCCCTGGTCACTGAAGCTTTCTTT
abundance: .; d_gene: TRBD1; len: 13; v_gene: TRBV6-5; j_gene: TRBJ1-2; CDR3aa: CASIPGQGRAYTF; CDR3nt: TGTGCCAGCATCCCCGGACAGGGTCGTGCCTACACCTTC
abundance: .; d_gene: .; len: 20; v_gene: TRBV19; j_gene: TRBJ1-5; CDR3aa: CASSIAGTLGGFYSNQPQHF; CDR3nt: TGTGCCAGTAGTATCGCCGGGACCCTGGGGGGGTTTTATAGCAATCAGCCCCAGCATTTT
abundance: .; d_gene: TRBD1; len: 15; v_gene: TRBV29-1; j_gene: TRBJ2-7; CDR3aa: CSVESPTRGLGEQYF; CDR3nt: TGCAGCGTTGAATCACCGACCAGGGGGCTGGGGGAGCAGTACTTC
abundance: many; d_gene: TRBD1; len: 13; v_gene: TRBV29-1; j_gene: TRBJ1-1; CDR3aa: CSGRTGAATEAFF; CDR3nt: TGCAGCGGGAGGACAGGGGCAGCCACTGAAGCTTTCTTT
abundance: .; d_gene: .; len: 14; v_gene: TRBV9; j_gene: TRBJ2-3; CDR3aa: CASSVEGVRDTQYF; CDR3nt: TGTGCCAGCAGCGTAGAAGGGGTTAGAGATACGCAGTATTTT
abundance: .; d_gene: .; len: 13; v_gene: TRBV5-1; j_gene: TRBJ1-1; CDR3aa: CASREGPNTEAFF; CDR3nt: TGCGCCAGCAGGGAGGGACCGAACACTGAAGCTTTCTTT
abundance: .; d_gene: TRBD2; len: 13; v_gene: TRBV19; j_gene: TRBJ2-1; CDR3aa: CASSMGLVREQFF; CDR3nt: TGTGCCAGTAGTATGGGACTAGTGCGGGAGCAGTTCTTC
abundance: .; d_gene: .; len: 15; v_gene: TRBV28; j_gene: TRBJ2-2; CDR3aa: CATYPPRGSTGELFF; CDR3nt: TGTGCCACCTATCCGCCACGTGGTAGCACCGGGGAGCTGTTTTTT
abundance: once; d_gene: TRBD1; len: 17; v_gene: TRBV28; j_gene: TRBJ2-5; CDR3aa: CASRPPTGTGGAKTQYF; CDR3nt: TGTGCCAGCAGACCCCCTACCGGGACAGGGGGCGCGAAGACCCAGTACTTC
abundance: .; d_gene: .; len: 16; v_gene: TRBV30; j_gene: TRBJ2-4; CDR3aa: CAWSVPGQIAKNIQYF; CDR3nt: TGTGCCTGGAGTGTACCTGGACAGATAGCCAAAAACATTCAGTACTTC
abundance: .; d_gene: TRBD2; len: 15; v_gene: TRBV5-4; j_gene: TRBJ2-4; CDR3aa: CASSLGVGGGNIQYF; CDR3nt: TGTGCCAGCAGCTTGGGTGTGGGGGGGGGAAACATTCAGTACTTC
abundance: .; d_gene: TRBD1; len: 18; v_gene: TRBV28; j_gene: TRBJ2-7; CDR3aa: CASSYRTGGSGASYEQYF; CDR3nt: TGTGCCAGCAGTTACAGGACAGGGGGCTCCGGGGCCTCCTACGAGCAGTACTTC
abundance: .; d_gene: .; len: 15; v_gene: TRBV11-2; j_gene: TRBJ2-5; CDR3aa: CASSPRSQDQETQYF; CDR3nt: TGTGCCAGCAGCCCCCGGTCCCAGGATCAAGAGACCCAGTACTTC
abundance: .; d_gene: .; len: 13; v_gene: TRBV6-5; j_gene: TRBJ2-5; CDR3aa: CASRRVLKETQYF; CDR3nt: TGTGCCAGCCGGAGAGTCCTTAAAGAGACCCAGTACTTC
abundance: .; d_gene: TRBD1; len: 15; v_gene: TRBV9; j_gene: TRBJ2-7; CDR3aa: CASSVGGTGYYEQYF; CDR3nt: TGTGCCAGCAGCGTAGGGGGGACAGGGTACTACGAGCAGTACTTC
abundance: once; d_gene: .; len: 17; v_gene: TRBV10-1; j_gene: TRBJ2-1; CDR3aa: CASSEPGLRKGYNEQFF; CDR3nt: TGCGCCAGCAGTGAGCCGGGACTCCGGAAGGGGTACAATGAGCAGTTCTTC
abundance: .; d_gene: .; len: 16; v_gene: TRBV7-9; j_gene: TRBJ1-2; CDR3aa: CASSLSDGRSSYGYTF; CDR3nt: TGTGCCAGCAGCTTAAGCGATGGCAGATCTTCCTATGGCTACACCTTC
abundance: .; d_gene: TRBD2; len: 15; v_gene: TRBV7-9; j_gene: TRBJ2-7; CDR3aa: CASSGLAALSYEQYF; CDR3nt: TGTGCCAGCAGCGGACTAGCGGCTTTATCCTACGAGCAGTACTTC
abundance: .; d_gene: TRBD1; len: 12; v_gene: TRBV29-1; j_gene: TRBJ1-2; CDR3aa: CSAVDRGRGYTF; CDR3nt: TGCAGCGCCGTGGACAGGGGGCGAGGCTACACCTTC
abundance: .; d_gene: TRBD1; len: 14; v_gene: TRBV9; j_gene: TRBJ2-1; CDR3aa: CASSVVQGAGEQFF; CDR3nt: TGTGCCAGCAGCGTAGTCCAGGGGGCCGGCGAGCAGTTCTTC
abundance: .; d_gene: TRBD1; len: 16; v_gene: TRBV7-9; j_gene: TRBJ1-6; CDR3aa: CASSLDKGQGKSPLHF; CDR3nt: TGTGCCAGCAGCTTAGACAAGGGACAGGGGAAATCACCCCTCCACTTT
abundance: few; d_gene: TRBD2; len: 19; v_gene: TRBV4-1; j_gene: TRBJ2-7; CDR3aa: CASSPIPGLAGASSYEQYF; CDR3nt: TGCGCCAGCAGCCCGATCCCGGGACTAGCGGGAGCTTCCTCCTACGAGCAGTACTTC
abundance: .; d_gene: TRBD2; len: 16; v_gene: TRBV4-3; j_gene: TRBJ2-7; CDR3aa: CASSQGLAGLSYEQYF; CDR3nt: TGCGCCAGCAGCCAAGGACTAGCGGGGCTCTCCTACGAGCAGTACTTC
abundance: .; d_gene: .; len: 12; v_gene: TRBV2; j_gene: TRBJ1-2; CDR3aa: CASESSAESYTF; CDR3nt: TGTGCCAGTGAATCTTCTGCCGAGAGCTACACCTTC
abundance: .; d_gene: .; len: 15; v_gene: TRBV7-3; j_gene: TRBJ2-3; CDR3aa: CASSLNGGITDTQYF; CDR3nt: TGTGCCAGCAGCTTAAACGGCGGGATCACAGATACGCAGTATTTT
abundance: .; d_gene: .; len: 12; v_gene: TRBV7-6; j_gene: TRBJ1-1; CDR3aa: CAGGSLNTEAFF; CDR3nt: TGTGCCGGAGGGTCTTTGAACACTGAAGCTTTCTTT
abundance: .; d_gene: TRBD1; len: 12; v_gene: TRBV29-1; j_gene: TRBJ2-3; CDR3aa: CSSDRGTDTQYF; CDR3nt: TGCAGCTCCGACAGGGGTACAGATACGCAGTATTTT